Described below is a single TCR beta chain sequence and its context. This sample was taken from a study of blood T cell repertoires in COVID-19. The CDR3 spans 15 residues. V lost 5 bases, J lost 4 bases, and 16 bases lay in between. Germline V gene sequence: CDR1 SGHKS, CDR2 YYEKEE (reference sequence). Profiling relied on immunoSEQ multiplex PCR, and the TCRdb table lists in-frame clones only, not all of them. The repertoire holds about 250,000 clones, more than 70% seen once, with about 5.4% in the top ten. This receptor was taken from a woman of 80 years or more with COVID-19, enrolled during active disease. The material sequenced was peripheral blood. The J gene is TRBJ2-1, the V gene TRBV5-5; a possible D gene is TRBD2 (6 bases). CDR3 nucleotides: TGTGCCAGCAGGGGCGGGTCGGGAGTATACAATGAGCAGTTCTTC. It yields the protein CASRGGSGVYNEQFF. Variable domain in full (rest from reference TRBV5-5 and TRBJ2-1): DAGVTQSPTHLIKTRGQQVTLRCSPISGHKSVSWYQQVLGQGPQFIFQYYEKEERGRGNFPDRFSARQFPNYSSELNVNALLLGDSALYLCASRGGSGVYNEQFFGPGTRLTVL.